This is a list of T cell receptor beta chains from one sample in a study of cytomegalovirus exposure and HLA in healthy donors. Profiled with immunoSEQ multiplex PCR; TCRdb holds only in-frame clones, not every one. The data contain 130,000 or so clones, over 70% of them singletons. Specimen: PBMCs. The receptors were gathered from a woman younger than 35 in good health and CMV-seronegative. The CDR3 runs from the conserved cysteine through the conserved F or W. D genes are given only for firm matches. Not every row has a clone size; where given, it reads once, few, many or a size class.

TRBD1	TRBJ2-4	.	TRBV27	TGTGCCAGCAGTTCGACAGGGCCACCTTTGGACATTCAGTACTTC	CASSSTGPPLDIQYF
TRBD1	TRBJ2-3	few	TRBV6-6	TGTGCCAGCAGTTGGGGACAGGGGGTAGGGCCAGATACGCAGTATTTT	CASSWGQGVGPDTQYF
.	TRBJ2-5	once	TRBV29-1	TGCAGCGTTGAGGGGCGGCTCCTGCAAGAGACCCAGTACTTC	CSVEGRLLQETQYF
.	TRBJ1-1	.	TRBV7-8	TGTGCCAGCAGCTTAAGGGGCCAGCTGAACACTGAAGCTTTCTTT	CASSLRGQLNTEAFF
TRBD2	TRBJ2-1	.	TRBV11-1	TGTGCCAGCAGCTTAGGGCGGGGGTACAATGAGCAGTTCTTC	CASSLGRGYNEQFF
.	TRBJ2-7	.	TRBV5-6	TGTGCCAGCAGCTTCAGGGCCAACTCCTACGAGCAGTACTTC	CASSFRANSYEQYF
.	TRBJ1-1	.	TRBV7-2	TGTGCCAGCAGCAAACAGGCTTACACTGAAGCTTTCTTT	CASSKQAYTEAFF
TRBD2	TRBJ2-1	few	TRBV9	TGTGCCAGCAGCGTAGGGAGCGGGATAGGGGATGAGCAGTTCTTC	CASSVGSGIGDEQFF
.	TRBJ2-1	.	TRBV9	TGTGCCAGCAGCGCCGACCGAGGGCCGGAGCAGTTCTTC	CASSADRGPEQFF
TRBD1	TRBJ1-5	.	TRBV6-5	TGTGCCAGCAGTTTCACCGGGACAGGGGGGGCGCCCCAGCATTTT	CASSFTGTGGAPQHF
.	TRBJ1-2	.	TRBV9	TGTGCCAGCAGCCCCCAGGGGCACTACTATGGCTACACCTTC	CASSPQGHYYGYTF
.	TRBJ1-1	.	TRBV6-5	TGTGCCAGCAGTTCCCACTCCCTCCGGGGGAACACTGAAGCTTTCTTT	CASSSHSLRGNTEAFF
.	TRBJ2-7	few	TRBV6-1	TGTGCCAGCATTGAGGGACTCAGCTCCTACGAGCAGTACTTC	CASIEGLSSYEQYF
.	TRBJ2-3	.	TRBV5-6	TGTGCCAGCAGCGGCGGGGCCCTCACAGATACGCAGTATTTT	CASSGGALTDTQYF
TRBD2	TRBJ2-7	.	TRBV4-2	TGTGCCAGCACCCGGGACTACCCATCCTACGAGCAGTACTTC	CASTRDYPSYEQYF